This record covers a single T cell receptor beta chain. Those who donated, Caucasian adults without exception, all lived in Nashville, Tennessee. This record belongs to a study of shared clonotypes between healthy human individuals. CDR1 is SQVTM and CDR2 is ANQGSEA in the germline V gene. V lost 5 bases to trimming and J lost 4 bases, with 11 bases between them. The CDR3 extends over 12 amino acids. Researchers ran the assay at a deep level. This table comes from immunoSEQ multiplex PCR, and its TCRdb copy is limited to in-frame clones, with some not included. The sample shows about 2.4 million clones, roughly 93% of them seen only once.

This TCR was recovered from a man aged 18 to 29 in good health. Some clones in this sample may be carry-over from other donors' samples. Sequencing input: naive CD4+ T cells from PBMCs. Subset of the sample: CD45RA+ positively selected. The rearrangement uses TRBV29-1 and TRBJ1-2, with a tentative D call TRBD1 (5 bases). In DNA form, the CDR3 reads TGCAGCGTTTCCCGGGACTTCTATGGCTACACCTTC. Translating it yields CSVSRDFYGYTF.